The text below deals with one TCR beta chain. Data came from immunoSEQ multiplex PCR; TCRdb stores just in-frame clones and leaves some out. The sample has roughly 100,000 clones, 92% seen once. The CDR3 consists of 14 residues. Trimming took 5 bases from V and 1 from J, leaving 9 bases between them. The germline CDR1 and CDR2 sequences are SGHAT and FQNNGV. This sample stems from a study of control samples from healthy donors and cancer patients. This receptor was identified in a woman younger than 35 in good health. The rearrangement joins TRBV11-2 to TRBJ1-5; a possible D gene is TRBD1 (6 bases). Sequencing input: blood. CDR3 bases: TGTGCCAGCAGCCGGACAGTAAGCAATCAGCCCCAGCATTTT. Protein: CASSRTVSNQPQHF. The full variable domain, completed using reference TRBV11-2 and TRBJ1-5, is EAGVAQSPRYKIIEKRQSVAFWCNPISGHATLYWYQQILGQGPKLLIQFQNNGVVDDSQLPKDRFSAERLKGVDSTLKIQPAKLEDSAVYLCASSRTVSNQPQHFGDGTRLSIL.